Below are 8 T cell receptor beta chains sequenced from a single sample in a study of T cell repertoires in cytomegalovirus infection. TCRdb re-analysed the reads in MiXCR, keeping a single row per CDR3 protein. The sample records about 740,000 distinct CDR3 sequences, about 40% being singletons. Sequenced sample: PBMCs. The receptors stem from a human donor in good health (CMV status not recorded). Some clones in this sample may be carry-over from other donors' samples.

Points on this clonotype: This may stem from a read error, because a much larger clone lies one nucleotide away. The chain has TRBV7-2 and TRBJ2-1; 12 bases fit TRBD2. The CDR3 is 18 amino acids. Looked up from germline, CDR1 is SGHTA and CDR2 is FQGNSA. The CDR3 here is CASSLVGLAGTLYNKQFF. CDR3 DNA sequence: TGTGCCAGCAGCTTAGTAGGACTAGCGGGGACCCTTTACAATAAGCAGTTCTTC.

This clonotype showed up many times. CDR3 coding DNA: TGTGCCAGCAGTCACGCTCGGAACATCAACTACGAGCAGTACTTC. Protein: CASSHARNINYEQYF. The chain joins TRBV28 to TRBJ2-7; D uncertain. Deletions cut 5 bases from V and 3 bases from J, with 17 bases between. The CDR3 spans 15 residues. Germline assignment: CDR1 MDHEN and CDR2 SYDVKM.

This clonotype was found a few times. J is TRBJ1-1 and V is TRBV12-3 or TRBV12-4; the D is unclear. The V gene lost 5 bases and the J gene lost 4 bases, with 11 bases spanning the gap. CDR3 length equals 13 residues. CDR3: CASSPQSGTEAFF. The CDR3 DNA follows: TGTGCCAGCAGTCCCCAATCGGGCACTGAAGCTTTCTTT.

The chain recombines TRBV7-6 with TRBJ2-1, with a possible D match to TRBD2 (7 bases). The germline V gene has CDR1 SGHVS and CDR2 FNYEAQ. V was shortened by 5 bases and J by 5 bases, with 16 bases between the two germline ends. The CDR3 has 15 residues. The DNA for the CDR3 is TGTGCCAGCAGCGGGGGGGCTTCGTCAAACAATGAGCAGTTCTTC. Encoded protein: CASSGGASSNNEQFF.

This clonotype appeared a few times. The rearrangement links TRBV28 to TRBJ2-2; D remains ambiguous. CDR1 is MDHEN, CDR2 SYDVKM, per germline. Trimming cost V 8 bases and J 2 bases, with 9 bases left between them. The CDR3 covers 13 residues. The CDR3 protein is CASLKGNTGELFF. CDR3 in DNA: TGTGCCAGCCTTAAGGGCAACACCGGGGAGCTGTTTTTT.

This clonotype showed up just a few times. The chain combines TRBV12-3 or TRBV12-4 with TRBJ2-1; TRBD2 matches at 7 bases. Germline trimming cut 4 bases from V and 5 bases from J; bases unmatched to any gene: 5. There are 14 residues in the CDR3. The CDR3 coding sequence is TGTGCCAGCAGTTCCGGGACTAAAGACAATGAGCAGTTCTTC. Translation gives CASSSGTKDNEQFF.

This clonotype came up a few times. This sequence joins TRBV7-8 and TRBJ1-1; 10 nucleotides match TRBD1. In germline, CDR1 is SGHVS, CDR2 FQNEAQ. The CDR3 runs 16 residues. J gave up 1 base and V 0 bases, and 2 bases lay outside the gene matches. The CDR3 protein is CASSLARTGGNTEAFF. The CDR3 bases are TGTGCCAGCAGCTTAGCCCGGACAGGGGGGAACACTGAAGCTTTCTTT.

A word on this clonotype: A read error may produce the germline difference seen at one junction end. The chain is built from TRBV5-4 and TRBJ2-1; 7 bases are a match to TRBD2. CDR3 size: 14 residues. Germline V gene sequence: CDR1 SGHNT, CDR2 YYREEE (reference sequence). For the CDR3, the DNA is TGTGCCAGCAGCTTTGGGGGAGGGCCGAATGAGCAGATCTTC. Translated, it gives CASSFGGGPNEQIF. Filled out from reference TRBV5-4 and TRBJ2-1, the complete variable domain reads ETGVTQSPTHLIKTRGQQVTLRCSSQSGHNTVSWYQQALGQGPQFIFQYYREEENGRGNFPPRFSGLQFPNYSSELNVNALELDDSALYLCASSFGGGPNEQIFGPGTRLTVL.